The source of this TCR beta chain is a study of blood T cell repertoires in COVID-19. Repertoires were generated with immunoSEQ multiplex PCR, while TCRdb's copy carries only in-frame clones and drops some. The table shows fewer than 250,000 clones, with under 90% occurring only once. The origin of this receptor is a woman aged 45-65 years with acute COVID-19. The sequencing sample was made of PBMCs or T cells enriched from blood (not recorded which).

CDR3 sequence: CASSSPLVGGSGYTF. The CDR3 DNA sequence: TGTGCCAGCAGTTCCCCTTTGGTAGGGGGCTCTGGCTACACCTTC. V usage is TRBV6-2 or TRBV6-3 and J usage is TRBJ1-2; 7 nucleotides line up with TRBD1. The CDR3 has 15 residues. After removal of 4 bases from V and 7 bases from J, the junction contained 12 bases not matched to a gene. Germline V gene data show CDR1 as MNHEY and CDR2 as SVGEGT.